What follows are 30 T cell receptor beta chains derived from one specimen sequenced in a study of T cell responses to AZD1222 COVID-19 vaccine. Repertoires were generated with immunoSEQ multiplex PCR, while TCRdb's copy carries only in-frame clones and drops some. The repertoire includes 130,000 to 150,000 clones, just over 90% of them detected once, and less than 2% sits in the top ten. Source: peripheral blood, taken 28 days after the second AZD1222 dose. The receptor set was obtained from an adult who received the AZD1222 COVID-19 vaccine.

The genes are TRBV12-3 or TRBV12-4 and TRBJ1-2; perhaps TRBD1 as D (5 bases). This CDR3 is 13 amino acids long. Trimming cost V 7 bases and J 4 bases, with 13 bases left between them. Here the CDR3 reads CASTPGGLYGYTF. CDR3 nucleotides: TGTGCCAGCACCCCCGGGGGACTCTATGGCTACACCTTC.

The genes are TRBV18 and TRBJ2-7; 8 nucleotides agree with TRBD2. Germline lookup yields CDR1 KGHSH and CDR2 LQKENI. The CDR3 totals 14 residues. Germline trimming cut 7 bases from V and 5 bases from J; bases unmatched to any gene: 10. The CDR3 is CASYPSGGTHEQYF. CDR3 bases: TGTGCCAGCTATCCAAGCGGGGGTACCCACGAGCAGTACTTC.

The rearrangement links TRBV7-6 to TRBJ2-7; the D gene is possibly TRBD2 (6 bases). Trimming took 5 bases from V and 4 from J, leaving 12 bases between them. The CDR3 length is 13 residues. Germline V gene sequence: CDR1 SGHVS, CDR2 FNYEAQ. The CDR3 DNA reads TGTGCCAGCAGCACCGGGACTGGTTACGAGCAGTACTTC. Encoded protein: CASSTGTGYEQYF.

This CDR3 is CASSQEWGHPRNGYTF. The CDR3 coding sequence is TGTGCCAGCAGCCAAGAGTGGGGACACCCGAGAAACGGCTACACCTTC. The chain uses TRBV3-1 (or the pseudogene TRBV3-2) and TRBJ1-2; D might be TRBD1 (6 bases). The V and J ends lost 0 bases and 8 bases respectively, with 19 bases between them. CDR1 and CDR2 (germline): LGHDT, YNNKEL (reference sequence). CDR3 size: 16 residues.

The chain joins TRBV5-4 to TRBJ1-1, with D perhaps matching TRBD1 (6 bases). This CDR3 has 14 amino acids. Germline CDR1 and CDR2: SGHNT and YYREEE (reference sequence). Deletions cut 4 bases from V and 7 bases from J, with 17 bases between. The CDR3 is CASSRLDSELEAFF. The CDR3 DNA sequence: TGTGCCAGCAGCCGTCTGGACAGCGAGCTTGAAGCTTTCTTT.

CDR3 region: CASSPQPSGRTGELFF. CDR3 coding DNA: TGTGCCAGCAGCCCCCAGCCCAGCGGGAGAACCGGGGAGCTGTTTTTT. The genes are TRBV7-2 and TRBJ2-2, with 8 positions matching TRBD2. Germline-derived CDR1 and CDR2 are SGHTA and FQGNSA. The CDR3 loop spans 16 amino acids. Trimming cost V 5 bases and J 5 bases; bases outside gene matches: 10.

The rearrangement uses TRBV30 and TRBJ1-6; tentative D call: TRBD1 (5 bases). Trimming took off 7 bases at V and 8 bases at J, with 15 bases between the two ends. The CDR3 totals 13 residues. Germline assignment: CDR1 GTSNPN and CDR2 SVGIG (reference sequence). In DNA, the CDR3 is TGTGCCTTTTCGGGGCAGGCTTATTCACCCCTCCACTTT. As protein: CAFSGQAYSPLHF. The entire variable domain, with the rest obtained from reference TRBV30 and TRBJ1-6, is as follows: SQTIHQWPATLVQPVGSPLSLECTVEGTSNPNLYWYRQAAGRGLQLLFYSVGIGQISSEVPQNLSASRPQDRQFILSSKKLLLSDSGFYLCAFSGQAYSPLHFGNGTRLTVT.

V is TRBV13 and J is TRBJ2-7; the D is unclear. Germline V CDR1 and CDR2: PRHDT, FYEKMQ (reference sequence). V gave up 4 bases and J gave up 0 bases, with 7 bases separating them. This CDR3 is built from 13 residues. CDR3 nucleotides: TGTGCCAGCAGCTCGCCCGCCTCCTACGAGCAGTACTTC. Its translation is CASSSPASYEQYF.

The chain employs TRBV9 and TRBJ2-2; 8 bases agree with TRBD1. V shed 3 bases, J shed 5 bases, and the junction held 12 bases outside the gene matches. The CDR3 has 17 amino acids. The germline V gene encodes CDR1 SGDLS and CDR2 YYNGEE. The CDR3 loop reads CASSGPRGRLGTGELFF. DNA of the CDR3: TGTGCCAGCAGCGGCCCCAGGGGGCGCCTGGGGACCGGGGAGCTGTTTTTT.

The chain combines TRBV2 with TRBJ2-1; 8 bases match TRBD2. This CDR3 has 15 amino acids. With 7 bases clipped from V and 6 bases from J, the junction kept 11 bases outside the gene matches. CDR1 and CDR2 (germline): SNHLY, FYNNEI. The DNA for the CDR3 is TGTGCCAGCACCGCGTGGGGACTAGTGGGCAATGAGCAGTTCTTC. Translating it yields CASTAWGLVGNEQFF. The full variable domain, with the rest looked up from reference TRBV2 and TRBJ2-1, is EPEVTQTPSHQVTQMGQEVILRCVPISNHLYFYWYRQILGQKVEFLVSFYNNEISEKSEIFDDQFSVERPDGSNFTLKIRSTKLEDSAMYFCASTAWGLVGNEQFFGPGTRLTVL.

The rearrangement links TRBV2 to TRBJ1-2; TRBD1 is a possible D gene (6 bases). The length of the CDR3 is 16 residues. Trimming pared 6 bases from V and 2 bases from J, leaving 19 bases between. In germline, CDR1 is SNHLY, CDR2 FYNNEI. CDR3 protein: CASSPPGGRVNYGYTF. The CDR3 region has the DNA TGTGCCAGCAGCCCTCCCGGGGGCAGGGTGAACTATGGCTACACCTTC.

The chain is built from TRBV3-1 (or the pseudogene TRBV3-2) and TRBJ2-1; 8 nucleotides match TRBD2. The germline V gene encodes CDR1 LGHDT and CDR2 YNNKEL (reference sequence). The CDR3 contains 15 residues. V shed 0 bases and J 4 bases; nucleotides not matched to a gene: 2. The CDR3 region has the DNA TGTGCCAGCAGCCAAGAACTAGCGGATTACAATGAGCAGTTCTTC. It codes for CASSQELADYNEQFF.

The chain links TRBV5-1 to TRBJ1-2; D is perhaps TRBD1 (5 bases). The V end lost 9 bases, the J end lost 4 bases, and 16 bases lay between the germline ends. The length of the CDR3 is 13 residues. Germline CDR1 and CDR2: SGHRS and YFSETQ. The CDR3 DNA follows: TGCGCCACCCGGGACGGTATAGGCTATGGCTACACCTTC. Amino acid sequence: CATRDGIGYGYTF.

V and J are TRBV3-1 (or the pseudogene TRBV3-2) and TRBJ1-3; D not resolved. The CDR3 covers 16 residues. Trimming took off 1 base at V and 0 bases at J, with 10 bases between the two ends. Germline CDR1 reads LGHDT; CDR2 reads YNNKEL (reference sequence). CDR3 region: CASSQGGSYSGNTIYF. DNA of the CDR3: TGTGCCAGCAGCCAAGGGGGTAGTTACTCTGGAAACACCATATATTTT.

V usage is TRBV6-5 and J usage is TRBJ1-1; the D gene is possibly TRBD1 (6 bases). V lost 5 bases to trimming and J lost 11 bases, with 21 bases between them. The CDR3 has 14 amino acids. Looked up from germline, CDR1 is MNHEY and CDR2 is SVGAGI. The CDR3 coding sequence is TGTGCCAGCAGTCAGGGATCGTCAGGGGCGCGGGCTTTCTTT. Translating gives CASSQGSSGARAFF.

The gene calls are TRBV5-1 and TRBJ2-5, with 8 bases identical to TRBD1. CDR3 length: 16 amino acids. V shed 6 bases and J 1 base; nucleotides not matched to a gene: 11. From germline, CDR1 is SGHRS and CDR2 YFSETQ. Here the CDR3 reads CASTQFSGQVQETQYF. The DNA of the CDR3 is TGCGCCAGCACCCAATTTTCGGGACAGGTCCAAGAGACCCAGTACTTC.

J is TRBJ1-3 and V is TRBV5-1; 8 nucleotides match TRBD1. V gave up 4 bases and J gave up 4 bases; unmatched junction bases: 4. Looked up from germline, CDR1 is SGHRS and CDR2 is YFSETQ. The CDR3 extends over 14 amino acids. CDR3 in amino acids: CASSPGTGGNTIYF. The DNA of the CDR3 is TGCGCCAGCAGCCCCGGGACAGGAGGAAACACCATATATTTT.

The V call is TRBV10-1, the J call TRBJ2-1; 9 nucleotides agree with TRBD1. There are 15 residues in the CDR3. With 3 bases clipped from V and 4 bases from J, the junction kept 4 bases outside the gene matches. Germline assignment: CDR1 WNHNN and CDR2 SYGVQD (reference sequence). The CDR3 spells CASSEGQGMYNEQFF. The DNA for the CDR3 is TGCGCCAGCAGTGAAGGACAGGGGATGTACAATGAGCAGTTCTTC.

This clone was picked up one time. This sequence joins TRBV6-6 and TRBJ1-1; D is unresolved. V gave up 6 bases and J gave up 1 base, with 9 bases separating them. The CDR3 totals 13 residues. Germline CDR1 and CDR2: MNHNY and SVGAGI (reference sequence). Here the CDR3 reads CASRPPGNTEAFF. Written as DNA, the CDR3 is TGTGCCAGCAGACCTCCAGGGAACACTGAAGCTTTCTTT.

V usage is TRBV6-1 and J usage is TRBJ1-6; D call uncertain. V lost 0 bases and J lost 10, with 10 bases in between. The CDR3 length is 14 residues. CDR1 MNHNS and CDR2 SASEGT come from the germline V gene. CDR3 bases: TGTGCCAGCAGTGAAGCGGGGAATCGATCACCCCTCCACTTT. Its protein product is CASSEAGNRSPLHF.

This sequence joins TRBV27 and TRBJ1-4; D remains ambiguous. The CDR3 has 16 amino acids. V was pared by 2 bases and J by 0 bases, with 10 bases between. Germline assignment: CDR1 MNHEY and CDR2 SMNVEV (reference sequence). The chain's CDR3 is CASSLRTPATNEKLFF. CDR3 nucleotide sequence: TGTGCCAGCAGTTTAAGAACCCCCGCAACTAATGAAAAACTGTTTTTT.

This chain uses TRBV7-9 with TRBJ1-2; D ambiguous. The length of the CDR3 is 14 residues. Per the germline V gene, CDR1 is SEHNR and CDR2 is FQNEAQ (reference sequence). V was clipped by 0 bases and J by 4 bases, with 9 bases between them. The CDR3 region is CASSLADGIYGYTF. CDR3 nucleotides: TGTGCCAGCAGCTTAGCGGACGGAATCTATGGCTACACCTTC. The variable domain in full, completed from reference TRBV7-9 and TRBJ1-2, reads DTGVSQNPRHKITKRGQNVTFRCDPISEHNRLYWYRQTLGQGPEFLTYFQNEAQLEKSRLLSDRFSAERPKGSFSTLEIQRTEQGDSAMYLCASSLADGIYGYTFGSGTRLTVV.

This chain joins TRBV25-1 and TRBJ1-2; D may be TRBD1 (6 bases). CDR3 length: 15 amino acids. V lost 2 bases and J lost 2, with 12 bases in between. CDR1 and CDR2 (germline): MGHDK, SYGVNS. CDR3 amino acids: CASSELRGANYGYTF. For the CDR3, the DNA is TGTGCCAGCAGTGAACTTCGGGGGGCGAACTATGGCTACACCTTC.

The V gene is TRBV3-1 (or the pseudogene TRBV3-2), the J gene TRBJ1-1; 9 nucleotides align to TRBD1. CDR1 is LGHDT, CDR2 YNNKEL, per germline (reference sequence). The length of the CDR3 is 19 residues. V lost 0 bases to trimming and J lost 1 base; unmatched junction nucleotides: 12. CDR3 bases: TGTGCCAGCAGCCAAGATAGGAACAGGGGGCTTGTGTGGAACACTGAAGCTTTCTTT. Its protein product is CASSQDRNRGLVWNTEAFF.

This clone was seen a handful of times. The chain employs TRBV18 and TRBJ1-1, with a weak D call TRBD1 (5 bases). The CDR3 totals 15 residues. Between the trimmed V and J ends, which lost 2 bases and 1 base, there was a span of 11 bases. Germline CDR1 KGHSH, CDR2 LQKENI. Written as DNA, the CDR3 is TGTGCCAGCTCACCAGGGGCAAGTCGGAACACTGAAGCTTTCTTT. It is translated as CASSPGASRNTEAFF. Full variable domain (rest looked up from reference TRBV18 and TRBJ1-1): NAGVMQNPRHLVRRRGQEARLRCSPMKGHSHVYWYRQLPEEGLKFMVYLQKENIIDESGMPKERFSAEFPKEGPSILRIQQVVRGDSAAYFCASSPGASRNTEAFFGQGTRLTVV.

V and J are TRBV3-1 (or the pseudogene TRBV3-2) and TRBJ2-7; TRBD1 agrees at 7 bases. Trimming cost V 2 bases and J 3 bases; bases outside gene matches: 4. CDR1 is LGHDT and CDR2 is YNNKEL in the germline V gene (reference sequence). This CDR3 has 14 amino acids. This CDR3 reads CASSQSDRSYEQYF. CDR3 nucleotide sequence: TGTGCCAGCAGCCAATCGGACAGGAGCTACGAGCAGTACTTC.

The CDR3 coding sequence is TGTGCCAGCAGCACCCGCACAGATACGCAGTATTTT. Translated, it gives CASSTRTDTQYF. The chain couples TRBV11-2 to TRBJ2-3, with D unclear. There are 12 residues in the CDR3. Germline V gives CDR1 SGHAT, CDR2 FQNNGV. V was clipped by 5 bases and J by 1 base, with 4 bases between them. Looking up the rest from reference TRBV11-2 and TRBJ2-3 gives the full variable domain: EAGVAQSPRYKIIEKRQSVAFWCNPISGHATLYWYQQILGQGPKLLIQFQNNGVVDDSQLPKDRFSAERLKGVDSTLKIQPAKLEDSAVYLCASSTRTDTQYFGPGTRLTVL.

This clone was seen a single time. V is TRBV7-2 and J is TRBJ2-5; TRBD2 agrees at 9 bases. Losses at the gene ends were 6 bases for V and 3 bases for J; bases not matched to a gene: 8. The V gene's germline CDR1 is SGHTA and CDR2 FQGNSA. The CDR3 is 15 residues long. The CDR3 loop is CASSRLSSGEETQYF. CDR3 bases: TGTGCCAGCAGTCGCCTTTCTAGCGGGGAAGAGACCCAGTACTTC.

DNA for the CDR3: TGTGCCAGCAGCGACCGGGTCTTTAGGACAGTCAATTATAGCAATCAGCCCCAGCATTTT. The encoded protein is CASSDRVFRTVNYSNQPQHF. V gene TRBV7-3 combines with J gene TRBJ1-5; tentative D call: TRBD1 (6 bases). Germline V CDR1 and CDR2: SGHTA, FQGTGA. The CDR3 consists of 20 residues. The V end lost 5 bases, the J end lost 0 bases, and 26 bases lay between the germline ends.

CDR3 nucleotides: TGTGCCAGCTCACCAAAAGTCTCGGGGGCCGGGGAGCTGTTTTTT. It yields the protein CASSPKVSGAGELFF. This rearrangement joins TRBV18 to TRBJ2-2, with a possible D match to TRBD2 (6 bases). The CDR3 is 15 residues long. Germline values: CDR1 KGHSH, CDR2 LQKENI. Trimming removed 2 bases at V and 6 bases at J, with 13 bases between.